This record covers a single T cell receptor beta chain. The V end lost 4 bases, the J end lost 3 bases, and 18 bases lay between the germline ends. The CDR3 length is 17 residues. Germline CDR1 and CDR2: LNHNV and YYDKDF (reference sequence). The sample is drawn from a study of T cells in Graves' hyperthyroidism and ophthalmopathy. Diagnoses were made from clinical symptoms, serum measures (thyroxine and TRAb), thyroid ultrasound and orbital computed tomography. Amplification of TCR beta CDR3 regions was performed using RNA transcripts as template. Initially, a first-round RT-PCR of the TCR CDR3 employed the HTBI primer set. TCRdb ran MiXCR on the multiplex PCR reads and lists one entry per CDR3 protein. Of about 410,000 distinct CDR3 sequences in the sample, roughly 14% were seen once.

J is TRBJ1-4 and V is TRBV15; D remains ambiguous. Input material: blood. This receptor was taken from a young man with Graves' ophthalmopathy. The CDR3 protein is CATSKEGLSLPNEKLFF. The CDR3 DNA reads as TGTGCCACCAGCAAGGAAGGGTTATCGCTTCCTAATGAAAAACTGTTTTTT.